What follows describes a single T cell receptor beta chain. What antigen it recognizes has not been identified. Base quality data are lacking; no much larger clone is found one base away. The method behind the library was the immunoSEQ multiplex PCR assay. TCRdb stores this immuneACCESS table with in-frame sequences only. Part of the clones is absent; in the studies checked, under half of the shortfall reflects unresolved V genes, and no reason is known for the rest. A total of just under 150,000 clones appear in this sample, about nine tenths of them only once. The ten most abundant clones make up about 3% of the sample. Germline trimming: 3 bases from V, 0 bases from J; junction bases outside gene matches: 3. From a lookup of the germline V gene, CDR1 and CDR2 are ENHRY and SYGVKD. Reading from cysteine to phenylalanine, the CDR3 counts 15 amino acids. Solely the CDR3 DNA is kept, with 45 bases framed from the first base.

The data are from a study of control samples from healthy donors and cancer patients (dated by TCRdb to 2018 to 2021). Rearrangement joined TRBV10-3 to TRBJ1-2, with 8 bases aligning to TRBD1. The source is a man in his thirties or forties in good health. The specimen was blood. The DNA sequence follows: TGTGCCATCAGTGAAGGGACAGGCGCTAACTATGGCTACACCTTC. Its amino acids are CAISEGTGANYGYTF.